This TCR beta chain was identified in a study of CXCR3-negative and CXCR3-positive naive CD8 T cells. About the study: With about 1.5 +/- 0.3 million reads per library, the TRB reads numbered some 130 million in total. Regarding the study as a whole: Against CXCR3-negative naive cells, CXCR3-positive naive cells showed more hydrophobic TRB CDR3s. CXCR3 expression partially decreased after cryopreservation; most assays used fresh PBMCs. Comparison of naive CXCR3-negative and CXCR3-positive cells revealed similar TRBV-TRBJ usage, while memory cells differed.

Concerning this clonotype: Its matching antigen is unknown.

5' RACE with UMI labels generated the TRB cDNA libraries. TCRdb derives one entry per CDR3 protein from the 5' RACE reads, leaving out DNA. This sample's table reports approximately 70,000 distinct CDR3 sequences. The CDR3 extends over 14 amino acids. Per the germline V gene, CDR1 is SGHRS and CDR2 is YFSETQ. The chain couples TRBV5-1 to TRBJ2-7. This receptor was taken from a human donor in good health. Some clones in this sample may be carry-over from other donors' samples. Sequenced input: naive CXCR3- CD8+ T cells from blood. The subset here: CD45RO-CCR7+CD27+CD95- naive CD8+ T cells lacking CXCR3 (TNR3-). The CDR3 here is CASSLEGIPYEQYF.